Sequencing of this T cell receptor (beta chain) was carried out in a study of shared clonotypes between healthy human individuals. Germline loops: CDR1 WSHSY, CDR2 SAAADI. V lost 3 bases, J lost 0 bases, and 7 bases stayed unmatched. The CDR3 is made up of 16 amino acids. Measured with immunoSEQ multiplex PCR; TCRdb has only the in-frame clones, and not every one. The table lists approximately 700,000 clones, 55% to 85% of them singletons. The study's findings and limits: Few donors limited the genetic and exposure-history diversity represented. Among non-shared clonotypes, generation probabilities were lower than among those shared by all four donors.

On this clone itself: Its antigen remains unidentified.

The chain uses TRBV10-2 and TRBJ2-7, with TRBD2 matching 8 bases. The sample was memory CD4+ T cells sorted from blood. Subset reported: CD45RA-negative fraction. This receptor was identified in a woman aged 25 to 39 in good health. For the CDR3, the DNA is TGCGCCAGCAGTGAAGAGACTAGCGTCTCCTCCTACGAGCAGTACTTC. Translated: CASSEETSVSSYEQYF.